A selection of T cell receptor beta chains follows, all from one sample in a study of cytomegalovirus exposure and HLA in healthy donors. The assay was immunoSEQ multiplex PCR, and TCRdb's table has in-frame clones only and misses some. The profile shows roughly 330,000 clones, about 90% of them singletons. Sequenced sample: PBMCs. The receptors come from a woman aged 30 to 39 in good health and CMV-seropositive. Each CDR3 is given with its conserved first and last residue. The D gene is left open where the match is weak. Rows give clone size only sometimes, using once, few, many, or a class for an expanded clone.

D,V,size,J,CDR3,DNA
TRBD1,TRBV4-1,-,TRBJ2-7,CASSQEGQAIDYEQYF,TGCGCCAGCAGCCAAGAAGGACAGGCGATTGACTACGAGCAGTACTTC
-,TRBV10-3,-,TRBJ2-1,CAISESVGTGLIEQFF,TGTGCCATCAGTGAGTCGGTTGGGACCGGCCTAATTGAGCAGTTCTTC
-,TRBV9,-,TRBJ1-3,CASSGQYSGNTIYF,TGTGCCAGCAGTGGACAGTACTCTGGAAACACCATATATTTT
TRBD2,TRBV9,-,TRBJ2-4,CASSSTIVAGGQNIQYF,TGTGCCAGCAGCTCCACTATAGTAGCGGGGGGTCAAAACATTCAGTACTTC
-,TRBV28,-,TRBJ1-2,CASSYRANYGYTF,TGTGCCAGCAGCTACAGGGCTAACTATGGCTACACCTTC
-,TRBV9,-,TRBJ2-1,CASSVGGVTEQFF,TGTGCCAGCAGCGTAGGGGGGGTTACTGAGCAGTTCTTC
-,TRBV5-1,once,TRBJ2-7,CASSPNGQSPYEQYF,TGCGCCAGCAGCCCCAATGGACAGTCCCCATACGAGCAGTACTTC
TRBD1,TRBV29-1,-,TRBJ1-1,CSVEVEGQLNTEAFF,TGCAGCGTTGAAGTTGAGGGACAGTTGAACACTGAAGCTTTCTTT
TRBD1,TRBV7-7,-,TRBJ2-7,CASSPTGSPYEQYF,TGTGCCAGCAGCCCGACAGGGTCCCCCTACGAGCAGTACTTC
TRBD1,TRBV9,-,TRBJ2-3,CASSGDRGYGTDTQYF,TGTGCCAGCAGCGGAGACAGGGGTTACGGCACAGATACGCAGTATTTT
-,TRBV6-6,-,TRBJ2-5,CASSRGVQETQYF,TGTGCCAGCAGCCGTGGGGTCCAAGAGACCCAGTACTTC
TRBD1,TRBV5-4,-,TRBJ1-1,CASSNQRGQPNTEAFF,TGTGCCAGCAGCAATCAAAGGGGACAGCCTAACACTGAAGCTTTCTTT
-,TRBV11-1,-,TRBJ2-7,CASSSIVVDLGEPYF,TGTGCCAGCAGCTCCATCGTGGTGGATCTCGGGGAGCCGTACTTC
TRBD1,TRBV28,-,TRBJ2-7,CASRSRGLSYEQYF,TGTGCCAGCAGATCGAGGGGGCTCTCCTACGAGCAGTACTTC
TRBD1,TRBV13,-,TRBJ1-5,CASSLGRGLGVGNQPQHF,TGTGCCAGCAGCTTGGGCAGGGGGCTCGGTGTGGGCAATCAGCCCCAGCATTTT
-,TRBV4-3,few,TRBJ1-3,CASSQDSYPRGNTIYF,TGCGCCAGCAGCCAAGATTCATACCCTCGTGGAAACACCATATATTTT
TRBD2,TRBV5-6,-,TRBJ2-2,CASSYGTTNTGELFF,TGTGCCAGCAGTTACGGGACTACCAACACCGGGGAGCTGTTTTTT
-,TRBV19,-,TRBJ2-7,CASGEYEQYF,TGTGCCAGTGGCGAGTACGAGCAGTACTTC
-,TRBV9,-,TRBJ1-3,CASSGDFYFPGNTIYF,TGTGCCAGCAGCGGAGATTTCTACTTCCCTGGAAACACCATATATTTT
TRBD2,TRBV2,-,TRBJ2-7,CASSQTSGGYEQYF,TGTGCCAGCAGTCAGACTAGCGGGGGCTACGAGCAGTACTTC
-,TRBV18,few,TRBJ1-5,CASSPPRGQPQHF,TGTGCCAGCTCACCACCGAGGGGGCAGCCCCAGCATTTT
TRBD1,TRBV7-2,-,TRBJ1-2,CASSLGQGDYGYTF,TGTGCCAGCAGCTTGGGACAGGGTGACTATGGCTACACCTTC
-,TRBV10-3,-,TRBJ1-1,CAISESGTEAFF,TGTGCCATCAGTGAAAGTGGTACTGAAGCTTTCTTT
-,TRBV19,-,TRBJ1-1,CASSSEGRTEAFF,TGTGCCAGTAGTTCAGAGGGGAGGACTGAAGCTTTCTTT
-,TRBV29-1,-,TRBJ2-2,CSVMTITGELFF,TGCAGCGTTATGACGATCACCGGGGAGCTGTTTTTT
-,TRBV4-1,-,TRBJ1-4,CASSQSTATNEKLFF,TGCGCCAGCAGCCAGAGCACAGCAACTAATGAAAAACTGTTTTTT
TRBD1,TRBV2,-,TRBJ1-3,CASMTGRNTIYF,TGTGCCAGCATGACAGGGAGAAACACCATATATTTT
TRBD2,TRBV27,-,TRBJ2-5,CASSLSGGRETQYF,TGTGCCAGCAGTTTAAGCGGGGGCCGGGAGACCCAGTACTTC
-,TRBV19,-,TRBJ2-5,CASSRREETQYF,TGTGCCAGTAGCCGGAGAGAAGAGACCCAGTACTTC
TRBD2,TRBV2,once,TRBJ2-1,CASSDPAITSVNEQFF,TGTGCCAGCAGTGACCCCGCCATAACTAGCGTCAATGAGCAGTTCTTC
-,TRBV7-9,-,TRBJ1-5,CASSNTGDSNQPQHF,TGTGCCAGCAGCAATACAGGAGATAGCAATCAGCCCCAGCATTTT
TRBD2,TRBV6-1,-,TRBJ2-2,CASSQTSGGPGELFF,TGTGCCAGCAGCCAGACTAGCGGGGGGCCCGGGGAGCTGTTTTTT
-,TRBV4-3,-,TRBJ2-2,CASSQDRGSRTGELFF,TGCGCCAGCAGCCAAGATCGAGGTAGCCGGACCGGGGAGCTGTTTTTT
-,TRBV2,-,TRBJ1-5,CASSPGTPNQPQHF,TGTGCCAGCAGTCCCGGGACACCTAATCAGCCCCAGCATTTT
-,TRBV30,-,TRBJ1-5,CAWNSGRRTASYSNQPQHF,TGTGCCTGGAACAGTGGTCGCAGGACAGCAAGTTATAGCAATCAGCCCCAGCATTTT
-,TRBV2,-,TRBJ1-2,CASSDAGVGGYTF,TGTGCCAGCAGTGATGCGGGGGTAGGGGGCTACACCTTC
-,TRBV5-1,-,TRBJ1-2,CASSSRANYGYTF,TGCGCCAGCAGCTCCAGGGCTAACTATGGCTACACCTTC
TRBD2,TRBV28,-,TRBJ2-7,CASRSHSGGYEQYF,TGTGCCAGCAGGTCGCACTCCGGGGGGTACGAGCAGTACTTC
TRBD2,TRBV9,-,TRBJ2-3,CASSVTGLASDTQYF,TGTGCCAGCAGCGTGACTGGACTAGCATCAGATACGCAGTATTTT
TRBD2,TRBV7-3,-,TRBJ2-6,CASSLRAGAVGANVLTF,TGTGCCAGCAGTTTGAGAGCGGGGGCCGTCGGGGCCAACGTCCTGACTTTC
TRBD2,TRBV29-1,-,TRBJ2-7,CSVEGPAGTSGRRGYEQYF,TGCAGCGTTGAAGGGCCGGCCGGGACTAGCGGGAGGAGAGGCTACGAGCAGTACTTC
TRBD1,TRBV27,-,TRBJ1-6,CASSIPTGTGPSPLHF,TGTGCCAGCAGTATTCCAACCGGGACAGGTCCTTCACCCCTCCACTTT
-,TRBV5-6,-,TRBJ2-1,CASSLAGREEQFF,TGTGCCAGCAGCTTGGCAGGGAGAGAGGAGCAGTTCTTC
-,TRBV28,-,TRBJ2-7,CASSFRAGEQYF,TGTGCCAGCAGTTTTAGGGCGGGGGAGCAGTACTTC
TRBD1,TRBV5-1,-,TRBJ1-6,CASSLAGQGNNSPLHF,TGCGCCAGCAGCTTGGCAGGACAGGGGAATAATTCACCCCTCCACTTT
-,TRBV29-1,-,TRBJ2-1,CSVGVHPSYNEQFF,TGCAGCGTTGGGGTCCACCCGTCCTACAATGAGCAGTTCTTC
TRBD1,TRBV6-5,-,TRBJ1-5,CASSRDRVSPQHF,TGTGCCAGCAGTCGGGACAGGGTATCGCCCCAGCATTTT
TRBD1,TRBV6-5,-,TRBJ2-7,CATDPRTGAGEQYF,TGTGCCACCGATCCAAGAACAGGGGCCGGCGAGCAGTACTTC
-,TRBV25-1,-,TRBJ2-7,CASSAPGVATYEQYF,TGTGCCAGCAGTGCCCCAGGGGTGGCGACCTACGAGCAGTACTTC
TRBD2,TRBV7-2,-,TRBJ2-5,CASSRDYQETQYF,TGTGCCAGCAGCCGGGACTATCAAGAGACCCAGTACTTC
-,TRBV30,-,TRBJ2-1,CAWSPLKYNEQFF,TGTGCCTGGTCGCCCCTTAAATACAATGAGCAGTTCTTC
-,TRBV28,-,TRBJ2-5,CASIEATVQETQYF,TGTGCCAGCATAGAAGCTACAGTCCAAGAGACCCAGTACTTC